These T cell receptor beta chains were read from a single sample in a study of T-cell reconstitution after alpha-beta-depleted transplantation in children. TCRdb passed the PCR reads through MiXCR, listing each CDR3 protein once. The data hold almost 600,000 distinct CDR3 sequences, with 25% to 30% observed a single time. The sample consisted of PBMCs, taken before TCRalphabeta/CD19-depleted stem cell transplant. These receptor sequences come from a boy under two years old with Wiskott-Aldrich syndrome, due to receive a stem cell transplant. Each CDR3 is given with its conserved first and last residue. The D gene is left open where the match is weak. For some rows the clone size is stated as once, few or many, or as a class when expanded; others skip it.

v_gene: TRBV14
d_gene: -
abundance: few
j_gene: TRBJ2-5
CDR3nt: TGTGCCAGCAGCCAAAACCCCGGACTGCTAAAAGAGACCCAGTACTTC
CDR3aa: CASSQNPGLLKETQYF

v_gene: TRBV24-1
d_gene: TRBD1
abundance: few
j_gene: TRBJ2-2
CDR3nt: TGTGCCACCAGCCTCCTCGACAGGGGTCGTGTGGAGCTGTTTTTT
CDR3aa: CATSLLDRGRVELFF

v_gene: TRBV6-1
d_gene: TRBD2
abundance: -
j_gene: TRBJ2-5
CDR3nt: TGTGCCAGCGCACCGGGACTAGTGGGAGAGACCCAGTACTTC
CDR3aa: CASAPGLVGETQYF

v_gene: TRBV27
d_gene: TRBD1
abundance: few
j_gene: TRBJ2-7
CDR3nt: TGTGCCAGCAGTCCCATGGCGGGGACAGGGGGTTACGAGCAGTACTTC
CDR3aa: CASSPMAGTGGYEQYF

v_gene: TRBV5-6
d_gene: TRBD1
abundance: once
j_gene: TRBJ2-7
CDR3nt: TGTGCCAGCAGGCCGACAGGGGGCTACGAGCAGTACTTC
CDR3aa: CASRPTGGYEQYF

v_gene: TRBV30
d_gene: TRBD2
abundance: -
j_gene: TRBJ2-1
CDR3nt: TGTGCCGGACGGGGGCGTAGCGGGAGACCCTACAATGAGCAGTTCTTC
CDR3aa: CAGRGRSGRPYNEQFF

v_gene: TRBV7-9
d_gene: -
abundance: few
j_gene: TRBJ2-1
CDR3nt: TGTGCCAGCAGCCCAAACGTACTGGGTAGATACAATGAGCAGTTCTTC
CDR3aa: CASSPNVLGRYNEQFF

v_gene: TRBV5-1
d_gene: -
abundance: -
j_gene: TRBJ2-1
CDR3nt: TGCGCCAGCAGCTTGTCTGGGAAATGGGACAATGAGCAGTTCTTC
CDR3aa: CASSLSGKWDNEQFF

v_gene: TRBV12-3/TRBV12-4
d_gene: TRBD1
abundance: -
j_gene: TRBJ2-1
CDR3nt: TGTGCCAGCAGTTCCTCTGGGACAGGGGGCTCCTACAATGAGCAGTTCTTC
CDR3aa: CASSSSGTGGSYNEQFF

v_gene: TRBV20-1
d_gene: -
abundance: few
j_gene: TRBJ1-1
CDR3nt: TGCAGTGCTAAAACGGCGACAGACACTGAAGCTTTCTTT
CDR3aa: CSAKTATDTEAFF

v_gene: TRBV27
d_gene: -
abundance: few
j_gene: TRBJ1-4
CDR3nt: TGTGCCAGCAAGACTAGAGGGGGGGAAAAACTGTTTTTT
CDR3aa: CASKTRGGEKLFF

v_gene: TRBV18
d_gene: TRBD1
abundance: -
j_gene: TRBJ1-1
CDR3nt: TGTGCCAGCTCACCAGGACAGGGGCGAAACACTGAAGCTTTCTTT
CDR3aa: CASSPGQGRNTEAFF

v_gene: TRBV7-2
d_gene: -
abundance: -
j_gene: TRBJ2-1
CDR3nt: TGTGCCAGCAGCTTGGAAAGGTGGAGTGAGCAGTTCTTC
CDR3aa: CASSLERWSEQFF

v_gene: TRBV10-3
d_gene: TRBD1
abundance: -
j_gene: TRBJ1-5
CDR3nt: TGTGCCACCGGGGTGTGGGGACAGATGTATCAGCCCCAGCATTTT
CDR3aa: CATGVWGQMYQPQHF

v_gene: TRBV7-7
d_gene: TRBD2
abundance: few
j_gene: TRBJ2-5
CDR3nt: TGTGCCAGCAGCCGAGGGACTAGCGGGGGGTACCAAGAGACCCAGTACTTC
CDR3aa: CASSRGTSGGYQETQYF

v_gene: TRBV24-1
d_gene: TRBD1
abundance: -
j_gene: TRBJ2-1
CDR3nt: TGTGCCACCAGTGATCGACAGGGGACAGGGTACAATGAGCAGTTCTTC
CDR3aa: CATSDRQGTGYNEQFF

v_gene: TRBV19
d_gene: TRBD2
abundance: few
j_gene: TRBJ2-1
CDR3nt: TGTGCCAGTAGTGAACGACTAGCGGGAGAGAACTACAATGAGCAGTTCTTC
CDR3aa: CASSERLAGENYNEQFF

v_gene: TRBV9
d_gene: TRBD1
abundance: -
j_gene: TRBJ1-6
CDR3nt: TGTGCCAGCAGCGTAGAACAGGGGAATTCACCCCTCCACTTT
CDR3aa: CASSVEQGNSPLHF

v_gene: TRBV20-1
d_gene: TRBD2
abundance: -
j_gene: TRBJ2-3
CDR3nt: TGCAGTGCTAAGATAGCGGGAAGGGCGACCACAGATACGCAGTATTTT
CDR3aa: CSAKIAGRATTDTQYF

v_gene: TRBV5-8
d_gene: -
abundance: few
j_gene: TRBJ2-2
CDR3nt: TGTGCCAGCAGCGGAGGGACTGACCTAAACACCGGGGAGCTGTTTTTT
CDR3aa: CASSGGTDLNTGELFF

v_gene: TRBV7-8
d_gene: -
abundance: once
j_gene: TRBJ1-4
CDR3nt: TGTGCCAGCAGCTTAAAAAGGGGCGGGGGAGGGGAAAAACTGTTTTTT
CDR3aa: CASSLKRGGGGEKLFF

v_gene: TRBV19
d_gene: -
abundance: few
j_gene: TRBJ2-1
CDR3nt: TGTGCCAGTAGTAGCTTAGCGATCCCCTACAATGAGCAGTTCTTC
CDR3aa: CASSSLAIPYNEQFF

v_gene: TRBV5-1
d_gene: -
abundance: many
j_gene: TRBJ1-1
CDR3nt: TGCGCCAGCAGCTTGGACAGGGTGAACACTGAAGCTTTCTTT
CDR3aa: CASSLDRVNTEAFF

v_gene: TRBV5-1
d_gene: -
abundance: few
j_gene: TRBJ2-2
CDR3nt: TGCGCCAGCAGCTTGTTACTAGCGAACACCGGGGAGCTGTTTTTT
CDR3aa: CASSLLLANTGELFF

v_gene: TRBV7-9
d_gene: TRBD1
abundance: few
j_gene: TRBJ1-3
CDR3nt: TGTGCCAGCAGCGTCTCTATTGGGGGACAGCGGTATTTT
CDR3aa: CASSVSIGGQRYF

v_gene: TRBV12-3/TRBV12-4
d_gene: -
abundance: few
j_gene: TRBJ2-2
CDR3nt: TGTGCCAGCCTTCGGCCGGAGAGCACCGGGGAGCTGTTTTTT
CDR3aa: CASLRPESTGELFF

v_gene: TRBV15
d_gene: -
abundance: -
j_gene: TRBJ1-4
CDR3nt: TGTGCCACCAGCAGAGGATTTGGGGTCGGCGGTAATGAAAAACTGTTTTTT
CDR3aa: CATSRGFGVGGNEKLFF

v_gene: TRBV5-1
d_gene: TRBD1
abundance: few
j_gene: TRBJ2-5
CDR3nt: TGCGCCAGCAGCTTGTTGTCAGGGGGAGAGACCCAGTACTTC
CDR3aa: CASSLLSGGETQYF

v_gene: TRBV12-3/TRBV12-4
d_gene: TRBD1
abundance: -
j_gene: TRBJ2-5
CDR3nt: TGTGCCAGCTGCTCAGGGGGTAGTACTTCGGAGACCCAGTACTTC
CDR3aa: CASCSGGSTSETQYF

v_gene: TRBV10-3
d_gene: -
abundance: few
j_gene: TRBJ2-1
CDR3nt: TGTGCCATCCACGGGATAGACAATGAGCAGTTCTTC
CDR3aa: CAIHGIDNEQFF

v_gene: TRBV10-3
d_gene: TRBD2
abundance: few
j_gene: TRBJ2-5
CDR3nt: TGTGCCATCAGTGTAGCGGGAGGTCAAGAGACCCAGTACTTC
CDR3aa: CAISVAGGQETQYF

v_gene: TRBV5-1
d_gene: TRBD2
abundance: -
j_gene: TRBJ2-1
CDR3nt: TGCGCCAGCAGCATGGGACTAGCGGGAGGCAATGAGCAGTTCTTC
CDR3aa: CASSMGLAGGNEQFF

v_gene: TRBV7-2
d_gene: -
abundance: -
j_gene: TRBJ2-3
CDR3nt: TGTGCCAGCAGCTTAGTGGCTAGGGTGGAGGATACGCAGTATTTT
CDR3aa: CASSLVARVEDTQYF

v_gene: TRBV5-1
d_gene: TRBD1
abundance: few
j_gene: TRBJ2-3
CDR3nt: TGCGCCAGCAGCAAACCGGGACAGGTCTCGAGCACAGATACGCAGTATTTT
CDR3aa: CASSKPGQVSSTDTQYF

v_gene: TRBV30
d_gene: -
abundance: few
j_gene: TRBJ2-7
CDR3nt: TGTGCCTGGGGGCGACATGCCTCCTACGAGCAGTACTTC
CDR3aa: CAWGRHASYEQYF

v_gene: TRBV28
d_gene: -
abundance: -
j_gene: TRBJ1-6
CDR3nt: TGTGCCAGCAGTTTACCTCCAGGGAGTCAATCACCCCTCCACTTT
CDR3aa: CASSLPPGSQSPLHF

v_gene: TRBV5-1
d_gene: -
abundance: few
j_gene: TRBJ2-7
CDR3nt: TGCGCCAGCAGCTCCACAGGAAACTACGAGCAGTACTTC
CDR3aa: CASSSTGNYEQYF

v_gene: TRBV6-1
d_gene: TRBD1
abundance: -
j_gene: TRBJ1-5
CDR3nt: TGTGCCAGCACTGCCGGGACAGGGGGCCAGCCCCAGCATTTT
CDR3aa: CASTAGTGGQPQHF

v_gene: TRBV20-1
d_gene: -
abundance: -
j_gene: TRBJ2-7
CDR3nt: TGCAGTGCTAGAGCAGGGCTCTACTACGAGCAGTACTTC
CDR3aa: CSARAGLYYEQYF

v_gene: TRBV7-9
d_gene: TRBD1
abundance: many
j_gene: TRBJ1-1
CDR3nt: TGTGCCAGCAGGGCAGGGGGCACTGAAGCTTTCTTT
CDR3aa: CASRAGGTEAFF

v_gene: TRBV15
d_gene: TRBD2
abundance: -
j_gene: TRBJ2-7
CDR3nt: TGTGCCACCAGCAGGGAACTAGCGGGAGAACGCGAGCAGTACTTC
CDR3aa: CATSRELAGEREQYF

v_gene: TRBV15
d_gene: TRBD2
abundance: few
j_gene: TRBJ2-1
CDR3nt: TGTGCCACCAGCAGAGAACTAGCGATATACAATGAGCAGTTCTTC
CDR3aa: CATSRELAIYNEQFF

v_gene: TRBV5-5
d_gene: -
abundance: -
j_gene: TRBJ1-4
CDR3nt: TGTGCCAGCAGATTGAGCGTCCTTCATGAAAAACTGTTTTTT
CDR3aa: CASRLSVLHEKLFF

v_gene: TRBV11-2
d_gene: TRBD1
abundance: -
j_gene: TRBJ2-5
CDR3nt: TGTGCCAGCAGCTTAGCCGGGACAGGGGGCGCAGAGACCCAGTACTTC
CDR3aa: CASSLAGTGGAETQYF

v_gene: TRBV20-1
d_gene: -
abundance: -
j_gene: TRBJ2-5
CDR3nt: TGCAGTGCTAGCGGACTAATAGAGACCCAGTACTTC
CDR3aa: CSASGLIETQYF

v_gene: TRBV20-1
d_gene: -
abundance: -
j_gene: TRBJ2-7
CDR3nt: TGCAGTGCTAGATGGGACCACCTCTACGAGCAGTACTTC
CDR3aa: CSARWDHLYEQYF

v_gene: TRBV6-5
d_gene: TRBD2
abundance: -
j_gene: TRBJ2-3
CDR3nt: TGTGCCAGCAGTTACAGCAGCGGGAACGGGTTGGATACGCAGTATTTT
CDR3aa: CASSYSSGNGLDTQYF

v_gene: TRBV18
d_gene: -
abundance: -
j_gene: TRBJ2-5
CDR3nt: TGTGCCAGCTCACAAGAACTTGGGAACCCTGAAGAGACCCAGTACTTC
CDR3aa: CASSQELGNPEETQYF

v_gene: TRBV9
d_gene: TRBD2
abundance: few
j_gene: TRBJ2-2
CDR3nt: TGTGCCAGCAGCAAACGGATTGGCGGGGGAACCGGGGAGCTGTTTTTT
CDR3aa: CASSKRIGGGTGELFF

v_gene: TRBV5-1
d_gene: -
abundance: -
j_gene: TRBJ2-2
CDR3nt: TGCGCCAGCAGCTTGGTCGTCGGCGGGGAGCTGTTTTTT
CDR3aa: CASSLVVGGELFF

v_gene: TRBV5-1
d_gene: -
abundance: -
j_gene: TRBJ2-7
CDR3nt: TGCGCCAGCAGCTTGTTTTCGGGAGTGGGATACTACGAGCAGTACTTC
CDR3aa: CASSLFSGVGYYEQYF

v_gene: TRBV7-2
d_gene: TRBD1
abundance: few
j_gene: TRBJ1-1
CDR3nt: TGTGCCAGCAGCCCATACGGACAGGGGGCTTTCTTT
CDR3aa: CASSPYGQGAFF

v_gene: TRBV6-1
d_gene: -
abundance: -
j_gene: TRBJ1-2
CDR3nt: TGTGCCAGCAGTGAAAGAAGTACTAACTATGGCTACACCTTC
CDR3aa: CASSERSTNYGYTF

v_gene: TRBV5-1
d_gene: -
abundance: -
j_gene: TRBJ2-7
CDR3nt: TGCGCCAGCAGGAATTCCGGGACCCCCTACGAGCAGTACTTC
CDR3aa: CASRNSGTPYEQYF

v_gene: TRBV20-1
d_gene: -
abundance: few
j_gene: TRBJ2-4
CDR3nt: TGCAGTGCGAAGAAAAACATTCAGTACTTC
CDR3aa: CSAKKNIQYF